This TCR beta chain comes out of a study of T cell responses to AZD1222 COVID-19 vaccine (dated by TCRdb to the early 2020s). With regard to the full study: A total of approximately 240 trial participants underwent TCR sequencing, of whom roughly 210 had received two doses of AZD1222 and some 26 had received two doses of the MenACWY control vaccine. Trial participants were enrolled by age into subgroups of 18-55, 56-69 and 70-plus years, and 148, 28 and 57 TCR-sequenced participants, respectively, were included in these subgroups. Overall study outcomes, separate from this receptor: Because no day 14 peak-response samples were available, repertoires were characterized only after the peak T cell response. Reportedly, close to half of the unique spike-specific TCRs recognized epitopes lying outside the regions that are mutated in the B.1.351 and B.1.1.7 variants. After two AZD1222 doses, spike-specific TCR breadth and depth were significantly higher than at day 0 and than in MenACWY recipients. Most participants were white British and females outnumbered males, and the authors suggested that clonal diversity may have been underestimated. CD4 TCRs associated with the vaccine covered the entire spike protein, and the dominant responses were in regions 160-218 and 743-854. Only a handful of AZD1222 recipients were SARS-CoV-2 seropositive at baseline, limiting conclusions about previously exposed vaccinees. In the small 56-69-year group, the increase in depth fell short of significance, most likely because of low power.

Per the publication, the time point label means: about 28 days (+/-7) after the second vaccine dose. AZD1222 recipients given second doses at about 4 weeks or at about 12 weeks were pooled, since spike-specific TCR depth and breadth were not found to differ between the two schedules. Vaccinee samples came from UK trials COV001 and COV002, including a single-blind randomized controlled phase 2/3 trial of AZD1222 (ChAdOx1 nCoV-19) in healthy adults. For TCRbeta chain sequencing, PBMC samples were collected from trial participants at day 0 and at day 28 after the second dose. A word on this clone: Its antigen is not yet known. No much larger clone exists at a distance of one base, and base qualities are not known.

The CDR3 regions of human TCRbeta chains were subjected to immunosequencing. In the original analysis: Repertoire TCRs were checked for matches against a reference library of SARS-CoV-2-specific TCRs that had been generated using the MIRA antigen-specificity platform. Breadth meant the fraction of unique TCRs that were SARS-CoV-2-associated, whereas depth meant the fraction of total T cells that were SARS-CoV-2-associated. Each spike-specific TCR was assigned to its reactive spike region and to a CD4 or CD8 class using the MIRA data. Log10-transformed breadth and depth values were compared by one-way ANOVA with Sidak's multiple comparisons tests. TCRdb mirrors the immuneACCESS table, restricted to in-frame sequences. Some clones are absent from its copies; in checked studies, under half trace to an unresolved V gene, and the reason for the others is unknown. Clonal size and the V and J genes are those of that table, whereas D and trimming came from the DNA. Recorded for this sample are about 160,000 clones; approximately 92% of them occurred a single time. 3.3% of the sample lies in the top ten.

Trimming leaves V shorter by 3 bases and J shorter by 8 bases, with the junction holding 7 bases beyond the gene matches. From its cysteine to its phenylalanine, the CDR3 spans 14 amino acids. Solely the CDR3 DNA is kept, with 42 bases framed from the first base. Reading the germline V gene gives CDR1 MDHEN and CDR2 SYDVKM. Recombination joined TRBV28 with TRBJ1-2; 9 junctional bases match TRBD1. This clonotype was obtained from an adult who received the AZD1222 COVID-19 vaccine. The sequenced sample was peripheral blood, obtained 28 days after the second AZD1222 dose. This receptor has the CDR3 CASSFSWTGEGYTF. The bases read TGTGCCAGCAGTTTCTCCTGGACAGGGGAGGGCTACACCTTC.